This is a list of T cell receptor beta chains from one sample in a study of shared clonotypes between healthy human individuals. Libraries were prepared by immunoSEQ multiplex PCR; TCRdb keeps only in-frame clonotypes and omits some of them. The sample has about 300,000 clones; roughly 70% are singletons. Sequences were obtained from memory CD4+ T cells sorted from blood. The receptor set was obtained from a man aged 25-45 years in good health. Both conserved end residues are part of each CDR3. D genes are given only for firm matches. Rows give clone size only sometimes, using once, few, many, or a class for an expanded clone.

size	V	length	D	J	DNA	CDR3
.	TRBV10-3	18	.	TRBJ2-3	TGTGCCATCAGTGTCCAGCCCCAGGTCCTGACAGGCACAGATACGCAGTATTTT	CAISVQPQVLTGTDTQYF
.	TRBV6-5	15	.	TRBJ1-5	TGTGCCAGCAAACTTCGGGTCTATAGCAATCAGCCCCAGCATTTT	CASKLRVYSNQPQHF
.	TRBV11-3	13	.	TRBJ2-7	TGTGCCAGCAGCTTCACTCTCGAAAACGAGCAGTACTTC	CASSFTLENEQYF
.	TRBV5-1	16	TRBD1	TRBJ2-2	TGCGCCAGCAGCTCGTCCGGGACAGGGAACACCGGGGAGCTGTTTTTT	CASSSSGTGNTGELFF
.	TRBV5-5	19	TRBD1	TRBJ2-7	TGTGCCAGCAGCTTGGGGGACAGCCGGGTGGGTGTTGGTTCCTACGAGCAGTACTTC	CASSLGDSRVGVGSYEQYF
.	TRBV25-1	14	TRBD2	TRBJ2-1	TGTGCCAGCAGTGCGGCTAGCGGGACGCATGAGCAGTTCTTC	CASSAASGTHEQFF
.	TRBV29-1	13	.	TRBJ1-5	TGCAGCGTTGAATATGGGGCTGGTCAGCCCCAGCATTTT	CSVEYGAGQPQHF
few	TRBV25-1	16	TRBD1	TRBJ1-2	TGTGCCAGCACCCGACAGGGGGCAAGAGGGATCGGGGGCTACACCTTC	CASTRQGARGIGGYTF
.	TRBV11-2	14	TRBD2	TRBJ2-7	TGTGCCAGCAGCTCTACTAGCGGGAGATACGAGCAGTACTTC	CASSSTSGRYEQYF
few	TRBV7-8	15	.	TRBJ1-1	TGTGCCAGCAGGCGTACAGAGGTCATGAACACTGAAGCTTTCTTT	CASRRTEVMNTEAFF
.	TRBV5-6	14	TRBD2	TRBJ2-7	TGTGCCAGCAGCACCTCAGGACTAGTCTACGAGCAGTACTTC	CASSTSGLVYEQYF
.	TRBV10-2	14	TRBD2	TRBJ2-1	TGCGCCAGCAGCGTAGCGGGCCCCTACAATGAGCAGTTCTTC	CASSVAGPYNEQFF
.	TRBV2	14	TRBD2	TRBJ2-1	TGTGCCAGCAGAGAGCGGGAGGGCCTCTTTGAGCAGTTCTTC	CASREREGLFEQFF
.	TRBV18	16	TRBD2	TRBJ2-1	TGTGCCAGCTCACTCCTTAGCGGGAACTATGGACATGAGCAGTTCTTC	CASSLLSGNYGHEQFF
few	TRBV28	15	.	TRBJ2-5	TGTGCCAGCAGTTTACCAATTGGTGTGAAAGAGACCCAGTACTTC	CASSLPIGVKETQYF
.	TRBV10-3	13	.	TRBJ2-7	TGTGCCATCAGTGAGTCGATAGGGGTCGAGCAGTACTTC	CAISESIGVEQYF
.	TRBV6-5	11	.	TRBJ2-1	TGTGCCAGCACCCAGTACAATGAGCAGTTCTTC	CASTQYNEQFF
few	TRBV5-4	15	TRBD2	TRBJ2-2	TGTGCCAGCAGCTTGGAGGCTAGCGGGAGAAGGGAGCTGTTTTTT	CASSLEASGRRELFF
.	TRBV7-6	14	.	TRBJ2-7	TGTGCCAGCAGCTTAGGTACAGGGACCGACGAGCAGTACTTC	CASSLGTGTDEQYF
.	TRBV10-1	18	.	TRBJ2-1	TGCGCCAGCAGTGTAGGGGGGGGACAGCAGAGCTCCTACAATGAGCAGTTCTTC	CASSVGGGQQSSYNEQFF
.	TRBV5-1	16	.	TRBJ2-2	TGCGCCAGCAGCTTGTATGGGGCCTTGGGCACCGGGGAGCTGTTTTTT	CASSLYGALGTGELFF
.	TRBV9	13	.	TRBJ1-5	TGTGCCAGCAGCGTAGCAGTGGGACGGCCCCAGCATTTT	CASSVAVGRPQHF
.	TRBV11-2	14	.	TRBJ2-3	TGTGCCAGCAGCTTCTCCGGGTACACAGATACGCAGTATTTT	CASSFSGYTDTQYF
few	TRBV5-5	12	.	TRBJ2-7	TGTGCCAGCAGCTATATAGGCGACGAGCAGTACTTC	CASSYIGDEQYF
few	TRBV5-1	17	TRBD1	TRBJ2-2	TGCGCCAGCAGCCAGAGGACAGGGGCCAGGAACACCGGGGAGCTGTTTTTT	CASSQRTGARNTGELFF
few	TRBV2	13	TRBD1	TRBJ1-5	TGTGCCAGCAGTGGGACAGGGGGTCAGCCCCAGCATTTT	CASSGTGGQPQHF
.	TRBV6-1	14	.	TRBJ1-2	TGTGCCAGCAGTGAGGGCAGGCTTTCCTATGGCTACACCTTC	CASSEGRLSYGYTF
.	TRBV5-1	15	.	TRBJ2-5	TGCGCCAGCAGCTTGAGTACACAGCTCCAAGAGACCCAGTACTTC	CASSLSTQLQETQYF
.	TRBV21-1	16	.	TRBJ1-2	TGTGCCAGCAGCAATTATGGGACAGGGGCTTCCTATGGCTACACCTTC	CASSNYGTGASYGYTF
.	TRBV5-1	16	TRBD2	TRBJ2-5	TGCGCCAGCAGCTTGGGACTAGCGGGAGGGCTGGAGACCCAGTACTTC	CASSLGLAGGLETQYF
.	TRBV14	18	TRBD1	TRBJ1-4	TGTGCCAGCAGCCACCTAACAGGGGGAAGTGCAACTAATGAAAAACTGTTTTTT	CASSHLTGGSATNEKLFF
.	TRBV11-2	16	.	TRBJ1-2	TGTGCCAGCAGCTCTCGAGACAGGCAGTTCTTCTATGGCTACACCTTC	CASSSRDRQFFYGYTF
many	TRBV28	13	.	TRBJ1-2	TGTGCCAGCAGTTTAGCGTGGGGATATGGCTACACCTTC	CASSLAWGYGYTF
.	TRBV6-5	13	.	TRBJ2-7	TGTGCCAGCAGTTCAAACCAGGGTAACGAGCAGTACTTC	CASSSNQGNEQYF
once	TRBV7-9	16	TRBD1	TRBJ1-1	TGTGCCAGCAGCGTAACCCGCGGGACAGGGAAACCTGAAGCTTTCTTT	CASSVTRGTGKPEAFF
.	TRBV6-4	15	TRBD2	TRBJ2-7	TGTGCCAGCAGCCCCGCCAGCGGGAGAGTCTACGAGCAGTACTTC	CASSPASGRVYEQYF
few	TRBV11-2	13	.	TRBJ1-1	TGTGCCAGCCACGGGAAGATGAACACTGAAGCTTTCTTT	CASHGKMNTEAFF
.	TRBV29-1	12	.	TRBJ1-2	TGCAGCGTGACGGTCGATAACTATGGCTACACCTTC	CSVTVDNYGYTF
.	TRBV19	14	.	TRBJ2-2	TGTGCCAGTAGTATAGCGGGAGTCACCGGGGAGCTGTTTTTT	CASSIAGVTGELFF
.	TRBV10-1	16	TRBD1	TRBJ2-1	TGCGCCAGCAGTGAACACGACAGGGGGCTCTACAATGAGCAGTTCTTC	CASSEHDRGLYNEQFF
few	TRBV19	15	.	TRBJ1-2	TGTGCCAGTAACAGCCAGTGGGGGGCCGATTATGGCTACACCTTC	CASNSQWGADYGYTF
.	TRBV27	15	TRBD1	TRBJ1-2	TGTGCCAGCAGTTCCACCTTTACAGGGGGCTATGGCTACACCTTC	CASSSTFTGGYGYTF
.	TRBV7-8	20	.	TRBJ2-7	TGTGCCAGCAGCCCTGGGGGGAGAGGTGGCGGGGATAAAGACTCCTACGAGCAGTACTTC	CASSPGGRGGGDKDSYEQYF
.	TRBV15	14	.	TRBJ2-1	TGTGCCACCAGGGAGGGGGCCCCCAACAATGAGCAGTTCTTC	CATREGAPNNEQFF
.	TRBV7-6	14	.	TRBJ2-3	TGTGCCAGCAGCCAGGGGGGTTCATCGGATACGCAGTATTTT	CASSQGGSSDTQYF
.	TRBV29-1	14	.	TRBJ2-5	TGCAGCGTTGATGCGGGAAAGTTCGGAGAGACCCAGTACTTC	CSVDAGKFGETQYF
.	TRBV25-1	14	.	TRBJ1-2	TGTGCCAGCAGTGACCCCGGGAGAGATTATGGCTACACCTTC	CASSDPGRDYGYTF
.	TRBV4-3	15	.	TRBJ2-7	TGCGCCAGCAGCCAAGATCTAGGCTATTCCTACGAGCAGTACTTC	CASSQDLGYSYEQYF
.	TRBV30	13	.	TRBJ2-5	TGTGCCTGGAGACCCGGGCCCCGGGAGACCCAGTACTTC	CAWRPGPRETQYF
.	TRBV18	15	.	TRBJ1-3	TGTGCCAGCTCACCAACTGTCCAGATTGGAAACACCATATATTTT	CASSPTVQIGNTIYF
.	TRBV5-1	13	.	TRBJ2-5	TGCGCCAGCAGCTCGGGCCCCACTGAGACCCAGTACTTC	CASSSGPTETQYF
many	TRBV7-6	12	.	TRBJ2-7	TGTGCCAGCAGCCCCCTAACCTACGAGCAGTACTTC	CASSPLTYEQYF
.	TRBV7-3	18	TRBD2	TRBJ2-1	TGTGCCAGCAGCCCACGGGGACTAGCGGGAAGTCTCAACAATGAGCAGTTCTTC	CASSPRGLAGSLNNEQFF
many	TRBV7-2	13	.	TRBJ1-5	TGTGCCAGCAGCTTACGTGGCAATCAGCCCCAGCATTTT	CASSLRGNQPQHF